The present entry profiles one T cell receptor (beta chain) with its context. Its antigen is not known. The sample originates from a study of T cell responses to AZD1222 COVID-19 vaccine. Germline CDR1 MNHEY, CDR2 SMNVEV (reference sequence). CDR3 length: 13 residues. Trimming left V 2 bases short and J 4 bases short, with 7 bases between. Data came from immunoSEQ multiplex PCR; TCRdb stores just in-frame clones and leaves some out. This table holds more than 70,000 clones, approximately 89% found once. Findings and caveats of the study: Distributed over spike, vaccine-associated CD4 TCRs predominated at 160-218 and 743-854. Donors skewed white British and female; clonal diversity was possibly underestimated. A rise in Spike-specific TCR breadth and depth followed two AZD1222 doses.

The TCR comes from an adult who received the AZD1222 COVID-19 vaccine. V usage is TRBV27 and J usage is TRBJ2-3; D uncertain. The source was peripheral blood, collected 28 days after the second AZD1222 dose. The CDR3 loop reads CASSLGRPDTQYF. The CDR3 coding sequence is TGTGCCAGCAGTTTAGGTAGGCCAGATACGCAGTATTTT.